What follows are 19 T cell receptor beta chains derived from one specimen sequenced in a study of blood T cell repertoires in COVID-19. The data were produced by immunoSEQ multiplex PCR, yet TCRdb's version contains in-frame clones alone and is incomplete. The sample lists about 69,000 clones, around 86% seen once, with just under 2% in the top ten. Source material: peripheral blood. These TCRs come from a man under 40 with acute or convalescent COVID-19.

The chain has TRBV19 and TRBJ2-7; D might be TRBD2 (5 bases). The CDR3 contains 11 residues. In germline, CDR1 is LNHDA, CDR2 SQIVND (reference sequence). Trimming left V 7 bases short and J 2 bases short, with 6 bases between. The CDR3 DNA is TGTGCCAGTATGACTACCTACGAGCAGTACGTC. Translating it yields CASMTTYEQYV.

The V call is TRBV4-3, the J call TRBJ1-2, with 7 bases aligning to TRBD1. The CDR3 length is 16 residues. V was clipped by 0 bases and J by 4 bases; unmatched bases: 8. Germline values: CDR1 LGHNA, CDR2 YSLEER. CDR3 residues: CASSQDWARGSYGYTF. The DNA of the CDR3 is TGCGCCAGCAGCCAAGATTGGGCCAGGGGGTCCTATGGCTACACCTTC.

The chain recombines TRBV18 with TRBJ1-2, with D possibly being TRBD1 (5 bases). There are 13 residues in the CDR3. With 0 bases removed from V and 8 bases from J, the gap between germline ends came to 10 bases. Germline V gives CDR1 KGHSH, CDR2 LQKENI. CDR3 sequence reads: CASSPPGAEGYTF. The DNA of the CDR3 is TGTGCCAGCTCACCACCAGGGGCAGAGGGCTACACCTTC.

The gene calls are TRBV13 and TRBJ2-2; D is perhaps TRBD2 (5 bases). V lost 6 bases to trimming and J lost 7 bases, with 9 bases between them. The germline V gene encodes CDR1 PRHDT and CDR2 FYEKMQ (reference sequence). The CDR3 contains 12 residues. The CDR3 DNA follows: TGTGCCAGCAGTTCCGCGGGCGGGGAGCTGTTTTTT. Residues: CASSSAGGELFF.

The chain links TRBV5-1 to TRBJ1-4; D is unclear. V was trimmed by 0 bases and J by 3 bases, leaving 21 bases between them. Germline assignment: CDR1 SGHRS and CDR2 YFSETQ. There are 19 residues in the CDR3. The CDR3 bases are TGCGCCAGCAGCTTGGCGACGGACTTCGCAACCCCAGCTAATGAAAAACTGTTTTTT. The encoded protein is CASSLATDFATPANEKLFF.

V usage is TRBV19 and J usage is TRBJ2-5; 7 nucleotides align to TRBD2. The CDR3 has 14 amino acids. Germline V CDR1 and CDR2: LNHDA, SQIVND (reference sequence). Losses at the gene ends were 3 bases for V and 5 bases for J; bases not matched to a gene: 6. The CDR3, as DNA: TGTGCCAGTAGTATCCGACTAGCTAGGGAGACCCAGTACTTC. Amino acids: CASSIRLARETQYF.

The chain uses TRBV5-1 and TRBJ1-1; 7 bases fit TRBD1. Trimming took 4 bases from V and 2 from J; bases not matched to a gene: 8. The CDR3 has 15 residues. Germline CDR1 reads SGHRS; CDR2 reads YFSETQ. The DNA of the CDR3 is TGCGCCAGCAGCCCATCCGGGACAGCCAACACTGAAGCTTTCTTT. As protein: CASSPSGTANTEAFF.

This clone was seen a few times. The CDR3, as DNA: TGTGCCAGCAGCCAAGGTGGGACAGGACCAGAAAAACTGTTTTTT. Its translation is CASSQGGTGPEKLFF. This sequence joins TRBV3-1 (or the pseudogene TRBV3-2) and TRBJ1-4; 8 bases agree with TRBD1. This CDR3 is 15 amino acids long. With V trimmed by 1 base and J by 8 bases, 6 bases remained unmatched. Looked up from germline, CDR1 is LGHDT and CDR2 is YNNKEL (reference sequence).

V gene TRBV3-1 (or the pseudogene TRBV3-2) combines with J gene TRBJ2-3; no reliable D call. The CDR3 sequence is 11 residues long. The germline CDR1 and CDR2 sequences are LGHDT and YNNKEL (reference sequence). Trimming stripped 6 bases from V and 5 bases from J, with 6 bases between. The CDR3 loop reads CASSLIDTQYF. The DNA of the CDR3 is TGTGCCAGCAGTCTAATAGATACGCAGTATTTT.

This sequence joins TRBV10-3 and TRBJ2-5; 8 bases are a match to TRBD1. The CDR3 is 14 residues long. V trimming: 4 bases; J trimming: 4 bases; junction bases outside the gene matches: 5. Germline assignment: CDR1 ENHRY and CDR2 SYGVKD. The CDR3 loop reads CAISGQGTVETQYF. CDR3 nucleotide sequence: TGTGCCATCAGTGGACAGGGGACCGTAGAGACCCAGTACTTC.

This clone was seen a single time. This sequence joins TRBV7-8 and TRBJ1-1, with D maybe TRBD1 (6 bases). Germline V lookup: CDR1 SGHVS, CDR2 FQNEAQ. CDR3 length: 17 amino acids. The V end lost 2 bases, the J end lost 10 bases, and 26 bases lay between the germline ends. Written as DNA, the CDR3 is TGTGCCAGCAGCTTATCTGTTTGGGGGCGCGGAGAGGTGGGAGCTTTCTTT. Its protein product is CASSLSVWGRGEVGAFF.

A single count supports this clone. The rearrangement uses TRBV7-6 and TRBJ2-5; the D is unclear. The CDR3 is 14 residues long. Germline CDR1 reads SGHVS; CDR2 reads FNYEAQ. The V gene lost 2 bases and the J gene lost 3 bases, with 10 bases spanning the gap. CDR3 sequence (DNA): TGTGCCAGCAGCTTACAGGCCAATGAAGAGACCCAGTACTTC. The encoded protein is CASSLQANEETQYF. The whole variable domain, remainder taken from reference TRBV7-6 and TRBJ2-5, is GAGVSQSPRYKVTKRGQDVALRCDPISGHVSLYWYRQALGQGPEFLTYFNYEAQQDKSGLPNDRFSAERPEGSISTLTIQRTEQRDSAMYRCASSLQANEETQYFGPGTRLLVL.

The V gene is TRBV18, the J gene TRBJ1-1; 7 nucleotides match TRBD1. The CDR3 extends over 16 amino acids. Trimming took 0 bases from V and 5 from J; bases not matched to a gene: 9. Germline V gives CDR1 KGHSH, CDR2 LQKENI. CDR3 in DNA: TGTGCCAGCTCACCACCCCCGGGACAGCCTGAAACTGAAGCTTTCTTT. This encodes CASSPPPGQPETEAFF.

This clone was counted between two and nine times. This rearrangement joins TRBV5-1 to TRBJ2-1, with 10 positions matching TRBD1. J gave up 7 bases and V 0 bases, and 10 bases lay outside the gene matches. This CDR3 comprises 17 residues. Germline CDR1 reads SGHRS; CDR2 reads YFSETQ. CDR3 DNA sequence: TGCGCCAGCAGCTTGGTTGCGGCTGGGACAGGGGATAATGAGCAGTTCTTC. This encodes CASSLVAAGTGDNEQFF.

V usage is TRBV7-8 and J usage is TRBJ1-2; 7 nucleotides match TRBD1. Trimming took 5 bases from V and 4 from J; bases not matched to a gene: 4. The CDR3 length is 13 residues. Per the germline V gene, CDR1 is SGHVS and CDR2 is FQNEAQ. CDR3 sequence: CASSRDSSYGYTF. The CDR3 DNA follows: TGTGCCAGCAGCCGGGACAGTTCCTATGGCTACACCTTC.

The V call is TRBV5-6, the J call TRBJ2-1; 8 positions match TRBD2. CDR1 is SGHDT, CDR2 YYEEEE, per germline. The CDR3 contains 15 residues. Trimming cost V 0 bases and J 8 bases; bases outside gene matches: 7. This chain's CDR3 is CASSLAGTRIDEQFF. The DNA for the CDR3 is TGTGCCAGCAGCTTGGCCGGGACTAGGATCGATGAGCAGTTCTTC. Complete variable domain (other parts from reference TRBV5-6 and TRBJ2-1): DAGVTQSPTHLIKTRGQQVTLRCSPKSGHDTVSWYQQALGQGPQFIFQYYEEEERQRGNFPDRFSGHQFPNYSSELNVNALLLGDSALYLCASSLAGTRIDEQFFGPGTRLTVL.

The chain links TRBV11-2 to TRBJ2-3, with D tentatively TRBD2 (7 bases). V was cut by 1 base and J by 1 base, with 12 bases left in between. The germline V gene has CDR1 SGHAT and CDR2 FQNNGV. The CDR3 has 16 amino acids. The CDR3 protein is CASSLVGGAGTDTQYF. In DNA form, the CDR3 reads TGTGCCAGCAGCTTAGTAGGGGGGGCCGGCACAGATACGCAGTATTTT.

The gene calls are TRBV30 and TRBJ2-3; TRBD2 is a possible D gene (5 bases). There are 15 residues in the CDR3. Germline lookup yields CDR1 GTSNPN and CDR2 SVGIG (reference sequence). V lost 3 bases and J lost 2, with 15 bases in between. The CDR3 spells CAWSFLAKDTDTQYF. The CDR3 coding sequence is TGTGCCTGGAGCTTCCTAGCCAAGGACACAGATACGCAGTATTTT.

CDR3 DNA: TGTGCCACCAGTGACGCCGCGACAGATGAAGCTTTCTTT. Translated: CATSDAATDEAFF. This chain uses TRBV24-1 with TRBJ1-1, with D maybe TRBD1 (5 bases). The length of the CDR3 is 13 residues. Per the germline V gene, CDR1 is KGHDR and CDR2 is SFDVKD. V lost 4 bases and J 7 bases, leaving 12 bases between the germline ends.